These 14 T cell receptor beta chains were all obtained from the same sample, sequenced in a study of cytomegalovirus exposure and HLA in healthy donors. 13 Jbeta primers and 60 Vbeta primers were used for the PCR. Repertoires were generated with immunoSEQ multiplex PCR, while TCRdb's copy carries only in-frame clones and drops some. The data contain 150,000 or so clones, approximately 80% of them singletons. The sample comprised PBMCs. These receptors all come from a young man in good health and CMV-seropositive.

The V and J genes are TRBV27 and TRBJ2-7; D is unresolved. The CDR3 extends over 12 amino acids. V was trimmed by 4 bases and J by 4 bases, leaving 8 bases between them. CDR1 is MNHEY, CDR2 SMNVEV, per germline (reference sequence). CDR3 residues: CASSSDTYEQYF. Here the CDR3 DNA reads TGTGCCAGCAGTTCAGACACGTACGAGCAGTACTTC.

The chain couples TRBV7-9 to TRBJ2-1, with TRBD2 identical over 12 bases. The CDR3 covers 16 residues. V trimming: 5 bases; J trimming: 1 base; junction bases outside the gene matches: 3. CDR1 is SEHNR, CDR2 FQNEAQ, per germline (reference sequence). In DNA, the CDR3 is TGTGCCAGCAGCGGGGGACTAGCGGGTTCCTACAATGAGCAGTTCTTC. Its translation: CASSGGLAGSYNEQFF.

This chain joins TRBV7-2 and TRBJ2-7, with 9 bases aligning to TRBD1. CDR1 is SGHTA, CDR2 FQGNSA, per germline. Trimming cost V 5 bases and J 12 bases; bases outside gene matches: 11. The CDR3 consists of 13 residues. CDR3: CASSQGGRTGAYF. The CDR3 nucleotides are TGTGCCAGCAGCCAAGGGGGGCGGACAGGGGCGTACTTC.

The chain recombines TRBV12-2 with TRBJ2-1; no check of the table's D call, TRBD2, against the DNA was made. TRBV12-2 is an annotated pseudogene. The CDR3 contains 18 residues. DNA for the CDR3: TGTGCAAGTCGCTTAGGGCTAGCGGGAGGGCCGGACTGTCATGAGCAGTTCTTC. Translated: CASRLGLAGGPDCHEQFF.

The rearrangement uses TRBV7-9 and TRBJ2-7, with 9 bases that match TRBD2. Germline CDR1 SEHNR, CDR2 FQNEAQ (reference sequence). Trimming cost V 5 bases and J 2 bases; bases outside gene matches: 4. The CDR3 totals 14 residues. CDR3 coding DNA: TGTGCCAGCAGCCGTAGCGGGAGAACCTACGAGCAGTACTTC. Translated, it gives CASSRSGRTYEQYF.

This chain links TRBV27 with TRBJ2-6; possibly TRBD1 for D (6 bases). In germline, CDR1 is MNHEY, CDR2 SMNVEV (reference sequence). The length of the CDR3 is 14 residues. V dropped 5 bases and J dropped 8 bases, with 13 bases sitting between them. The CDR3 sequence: CASSTLDRPNVLTF. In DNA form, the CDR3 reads TGTGCCAGCAGTACCCTTGACAGGCCCAACGTCCTGACTTTC.

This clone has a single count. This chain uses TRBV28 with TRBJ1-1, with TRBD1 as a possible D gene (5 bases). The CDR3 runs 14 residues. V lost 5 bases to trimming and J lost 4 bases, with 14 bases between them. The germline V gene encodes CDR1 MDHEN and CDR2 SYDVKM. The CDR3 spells CASSGGNSATEAFF. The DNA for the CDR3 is TGTGCCAGCAGTGGGGGGAACTCGGCCACTGAAGCTTTCTTT.

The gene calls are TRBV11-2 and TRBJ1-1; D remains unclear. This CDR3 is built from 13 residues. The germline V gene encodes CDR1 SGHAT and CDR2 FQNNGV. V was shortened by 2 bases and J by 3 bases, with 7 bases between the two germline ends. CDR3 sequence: CASSLYRDTEAFF. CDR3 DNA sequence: TGTGCCAGCAGCTTATACCGCGACACTGAAGCTTTCTTT.

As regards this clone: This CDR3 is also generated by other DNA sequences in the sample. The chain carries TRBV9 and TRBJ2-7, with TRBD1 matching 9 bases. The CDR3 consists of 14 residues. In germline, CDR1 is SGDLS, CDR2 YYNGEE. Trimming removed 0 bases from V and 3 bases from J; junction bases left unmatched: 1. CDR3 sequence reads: CASSVGTGDYEQYF. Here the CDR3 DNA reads TGTGCCAGCAGCGTAGGGACAGGGGACTACGAGCAGTACTTC.

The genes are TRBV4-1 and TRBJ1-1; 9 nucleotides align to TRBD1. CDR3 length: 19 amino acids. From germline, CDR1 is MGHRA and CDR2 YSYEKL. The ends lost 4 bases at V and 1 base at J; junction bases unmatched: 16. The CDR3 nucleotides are TGCGCCAGCAGCCGGTCCCCCGCGGGGACAGGGACGTGGAACACTGAAGCTTTCTTT. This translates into CASSRSPAGTGTWNTEAFF.

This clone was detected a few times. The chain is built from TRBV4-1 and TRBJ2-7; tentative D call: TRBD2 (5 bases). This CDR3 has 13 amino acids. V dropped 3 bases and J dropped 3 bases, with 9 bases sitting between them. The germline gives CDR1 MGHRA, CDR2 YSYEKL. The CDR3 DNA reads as TGCGCCAGCAGCCACCCCGGGAACTACGAGCAGTACTTC. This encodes CASSHPGNYEQYF.

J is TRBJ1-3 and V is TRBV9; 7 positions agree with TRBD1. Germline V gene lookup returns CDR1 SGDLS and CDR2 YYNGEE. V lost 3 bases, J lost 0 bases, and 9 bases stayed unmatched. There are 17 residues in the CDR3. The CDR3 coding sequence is TGTGCCAGCAGCGCCTTAGACAGGGTCTACTCTGGAAACACCATATATTTT. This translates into CASSALDRVYSGNTIYF. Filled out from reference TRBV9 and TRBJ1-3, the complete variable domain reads DSGVTQTPKHLITATGQRVTLRCSPRSGDLSVYWYQQSLDQGLQFLIQYYNGEERAKGNILERFSAQQFPDLHSELNLSSLELGDSALYFCASSALDRVYSGNTIYFGEGSWLTVV.

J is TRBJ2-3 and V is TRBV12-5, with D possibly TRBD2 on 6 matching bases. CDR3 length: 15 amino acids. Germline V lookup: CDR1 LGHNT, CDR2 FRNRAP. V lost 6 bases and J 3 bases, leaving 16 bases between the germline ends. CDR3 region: CASGISGLTTDTQYF. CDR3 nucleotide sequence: TGTGCTAGTGGGATCTCGGGACTCACTACAGATACGCAGTATTTT. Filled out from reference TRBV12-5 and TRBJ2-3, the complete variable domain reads DARVTQTPRHKVTEMGQEVTMRCQPILGHNTVFWYRQTMMQGLELLAYFRNRAPLDDSGMPKDRFSAEMPDATLATLKIQPSEPRDSAVYFCASGISGLTTDTQYFGPGTRLTVL.

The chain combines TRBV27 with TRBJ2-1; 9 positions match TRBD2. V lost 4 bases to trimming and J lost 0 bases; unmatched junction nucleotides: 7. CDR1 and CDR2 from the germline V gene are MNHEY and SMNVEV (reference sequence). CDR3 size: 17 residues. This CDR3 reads CASSSTHSGSSYNEQFF. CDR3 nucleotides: TGTGCCAGCAGTTCCACCCATAGCGGGAGCTCCTACAATGAGCAGTTCTTC.